This T cell receptor (beta chain) emerged from a study of blood T cell dynamics during melanoma immunotherapy. Germline V gives CDR1 GTSNPN, CDR2 SVGIG (reference sequence). The CDR3 contains 16 residues. The V end lost 4 bases, the J end lost 0 bases, and 19 bases lay between the germline ends. Time point reported: pre-treatment baseline. Each bulk PBMC sample had approximately 0.35 ug DNA loaded. The protocol was immunoSEQ multiplex PCR, while the TCRdb copy is restricted to in-frame clones and leaves out a portion. The sample contains approximately 9,600 clones, 88% of which appear only once. The input for sequencing was blood, taken from a patient treated with checkpoint blockade. The chain couples TRBV30 to TRBJ2-7, with D unresolved. The origin of this receptor is a human donor with melanoma. CDR3 protein: CAWTTPGLTSSYEQYF. As DNA, the CDR3 is TGTGCCTGGACCACCCCTGGCCTCACAAGCTCCTACGAGCAGTACTTC.